This TCR beta chain was sequenced for a study of blood T cells in healthy people across ages. This CDR3 contains 15 residues. The V gene's germline CDR1 is SEHNR and CDR2 FQNEAQ (reference sequence). Primers used in a second PCR of roughly 6 to 11 cycles were a sample-barcoded 5' primer and a J-beta primer mix. TCRdb called the 5' RACE reads again in MiXCR, with one record for every CDR3 protein. The table lists about 900,000 distinct CDR3 sequences, around 62% of them singletons. This TCR was recovered from a man aged 25-40 years in good health. What was sequenced was blood. This chain uses TRBV7-9 with TRBJ2-4; 7 nucleotides match TRBD1. Near its end, the DNA agrees better with TRBJ2-5, so the J call may be wrong. In nucleotides, the CDR3 is TGTGCCAGCAGCTTTACGGGACAGATCCAAGAGACCCAGTACTTC. Its protein is CASSFTGQIQETQYF.